Presented here are 21 T cell receptor beta chains from one specimen sequenced in a study of OX40 agonist ivuxolimab in advanced cancers. The library came from the immunoSEQ multiplex PCR assay. TCRdb limited this immuneACCESS table to in-frame rearrangements with V and J called. A share of clones is missing; checked studies link under half to unresolved V genes, and the rest is unexplained. In all, the sample holds 50,000 to 75,000 clones, and approximately 86% of those were seen once. Of the sample, 0.55% to 0.6% falls within the top ten clones. The sample was CD4+ or CD8+ T cells sorted from blood, taken in a trial of the OX40 agonist ivuxolimab. The origin of the receptors is an adult with an advanced solid tumor such as melanoma, head and neck, liver or kidney cancer.

The chain recombines TRBV30 with TRBJ1-5, with D possibly TRBD1 on 6 matching bases. CDR1 and CDR2 from the germline V gene are GTSNPN and SVGIG (reference sequence). CDR3 length: 15 amino acids. Trimming removed 4 bases at V and 0 bases at J, with 13 bases between. The CDR3 nucleotides are TGTGCCTGGACACAGGGAGACTATAGCAATCAGCCCCAGCATTTT. Translating it yields CAWTQGDYSNQPQHF.

This clone was recorded only once. The V call is TRBV7-8, the J call TRBJ2-3; a possible D gene is TRBD2 (5 bases). The CDR3 has 14 residues. V shed 6 bases and J shed 2 bases, with 12 bases lying between them. The germline CDR1 and CDR2 sequences are SGHVS and FQNEAQ. DNA of the CDR3: TGTGCCAGCAGTATACTAGTAACCACAGATACGCAGTATTTT. Translated, it gives CASSILVTTDTQYF.

The chain uses TRBV7-2 and TRBJ1-1; no clear D. The germline V gene encodes CDR1 SGHTA and CDR2 FQGNSA. This CDR3 contains 14 residues. V lost 1 base and J 3 bases, leaving 9 bases between the germline ends. CDR3 sequence: CASSLVGFDTEAFF. The DNA of the CDR3 is TGTGCCAGCAGCTTAGTAGGTTTCGACACTGAAGCTTTCTTT.

This clone was counted between two and nine times. The genes are TRBV30 and TRBJ1-2; D gene ambiguous. Germline-derived CDR1 and CDR2 are GTSNPN and SVGIG (reference sequence). V was pared by 1 base and J by 7 bases, with 7 bases between. The CDR3 has 11 residues. As DNA, the CDR3 is TGTGCCTGGAGTGATGGTGGTGGCTACACCTTC. Amino acids: CAWSDGGGYTF. Combining the CDR3 with reference TRBV30 and TRBJ1-2 gives the whole variable domain SQTIHQWPATLVQPVGSPLSLECTVEGTSNPNLYWYRQAAGRGLQLLFYSVGIGQISSEVPQNLSASRPQDRQFILSSKKLLLSDSGFYLCAWSDGGGYTFGSGTRLTVV.

The V and J genes are TRBV5-1 and TRBJ2-5; tentatively, D is TRBD2 (7 bases). The end of the DNA aligns better with TRBJ2-7, so the J call may be wrong. The CDR3 loop spans 14 amino acids. Germline assignment: CDR1 SGHRS and CDR2 YFSETQ. CDR3 in amino acids: CASSTDGGRYEQYF. DNA of the CDR3: TGCGCCAGCAGCACCGACGGGGGGCGTTACGAGCAGTACTTC.

The rearrangement links TRBV7-6 to TRBJ2-2; D is undetermined. The germline V gene encodes CDR1 SGHVS and CDR2 FNYEAQ. V lost 0 bases to trimming and J lost 5 bases, with 10 bases between them. This CDR3 region has 15 residues. CDR3 loop: CASSLAPQPTGELFF. The DNA for the CDR3 is TGTGCCAGCAGCTTAGCCCCACAGCCTACCGGGGAGCTGTTTTTT.

The genes are TRBV9 and TRBJ2-3; possible D gene TRBD2, 7 bases. V lost 8 bases and J lost 0, with 16 bases in between. CDR3 length: 15 amino acids. Germline V gene sequence: CDR1 SGDLS, CDR2 YYNGEE. The CDR3 is CASTRGGESTDTQYF. CDR3 nucleotide sequence: TGTGCCAGTACAAGGGGGGGCGAAAGCACAGATACGCAGTATTTT.

This chain uses TRBV7-9 with TRBJ1-4, with TRBD1 matching 7 bases. This CDR3 spans 16 amino acids. After removal of 1 base from V and 5 bases from J, the junction contained 7 bases not matched to a gene. Per germline, CDR1 SEHNR and CDR2 FQNEAQ (reference sequence). This CDR3 is CASSLGEGQRNEKLFF. CDR3 coding DNA: TGTGCCAGCAGCTTAGGGGAGGGACAGCGCAATGAAAAACTGTTTTTT.

As DNA, the CDR3 is TGTGCCAGCAGTTTATCGACGGTGGGTACGCAGTATTTT. Its translation: CASSLSTVGTQYF. This chain joins TRBV27 and TRBJ2-3; no firm D call. V was shortened by 0 bases and J by 8 bases, with 9 bases between the two germline ends. The CDR3 has 13 residues. The germline CDR1 and CDR2 sequences are MNHEY and SMNVEV (reference sequence).

The gene calls are TRBV7-2 and TRBJ1-6; 7 positions agree with TRBD1. The length of the CDR3 is 17 residues. V shed 6 bases and J 7 bases; nucleotides not matched to a gene: 15. Looked up from germline, CDR1 is SGHTA and CDR2 is FQGNSA. The DNA of the CDR3 is TGTGCCAGCAGGTTCTCCGCCGGACAGGCTATGAATTCACCCCTCCACTTT. Its protein product is CASRFSAGQAMNSPLHF.

The rearrangement links TRBV5-4 to TRBJ2-7; TRBD2 might be the D (6 bases). This CDR3 comprises 17 residues. CDR1 is SGHNT and CDR2 is YYREEE in the germline V gene (reference sequence). V lost 10 bases and J lost 2, with 28 bases in between. The CDR3 DNA sequence: TGTGCCTCATCAACTCTTTCATTCGGGACTGGGACCTACGAGCAGTACTTC. This encodes CASSTLSFGTGTYEQYF.

The DNA for the CDR3 is TGCAGCGTTGTGGTCTCCTACAATGAGCAGTTCTTC. Its translation: CSVVVSYNEQFF. V is TRBV29-1 and J is TRBJ2-1; D is ambiguous. The ends were cut back, 4 bases at V and 0 bases at J, with 4 bases in the middle. This CDR3 contains 12 residues. Germline CDR1 SQVTM, CDR2 ANQGSEA.

The chain employs TRBV9 and TRBJ2-1; D might be TRBD2 (6 bases). This CDR3 has 14 residues. V was shortened by 4 bases and J by 8 bases, with 16 bases between the two germline ends. The germline V gene encodes CDR1 SGDLS and CDR2 YYNGEE. CDR3 DNA: TGTGCCAGCAGCCGCGAAGCTAGCGCACATGAGCAGTTCTTC. It translates to CASSREASAHEQFF.

V is TRBV4-3 and J is TRBJ2-3, with 7 bases lining up with TRBD2. The J segment lost 3 bases and the V segment lost 2 bases, leaving 8 bases of the junction unmatched. CDR3 length equals 16 residues. From germline, CDR1 is LGHNA and CDR2 YSLEER. The CDR3 sequence is CASSQFSGGGTDTQYF. Here the CDR3 DNA reads TGCGCCAGCAGCCAATTTTCTGGGGGGGGGACAGATACGCAGTATTTT.

V and J are TRBV7-8 and TRBJ2-1, with 10 bases lining up with TRBD1. CDR3 length: 15 amino acids. Unmatched junction bases numbered 10, after V lost 5 bases and J lost 9 bases. CDR1 is SGHVS and CDR2 is FQNEAQ in the germline V gene. Here the CDR3 DNA reads TGTGCCAGCAGCGCCCAGGACAGGGGGGTCGGTGAGCAGTTCTTC. Translation gives CASSAQDRGVGEQFF. Looking up the rest from reference TRBV7-8 and TRBJ2-1 gives the full variable domain: GAGVSQSPRYKVAKRGQDVALRCDPISGHVSLFWYQQALGQGPEFLTYFQNEAQLDKSGLPSDRFFAERPEGSVSTLKIQRTQQEDSAVYLCASSAQDRGVGEQFFGPGTRLTVL.

The chain couples TRBV6-1 to TRBJ1-2, with 7 bases matching TRBD1. The CDR3 runs to 14 residues. Germline V gene sequence: CDR1 MNHNS, CDR2 SASEGT. Germline trimming cut 4 bases from V and 2 bases from J; bases unmatched to any gene: 4. Here the CDR3 DNA reads TGTGCCAGCAGTGCGCCGACAGGGAACTATGGCTACACCTTC. It is translated as CASSAPTGNYGYTF.

The chain recombines TRBV6-1 with TRBJ1-6; no firm D call. In germline, CDR1 is MNHNS, CDR2 SASEGT. The germline V and J ends were trimmed by 2 bases and 5 bases, with 4 bases remaining between them. This CDR3 comprises 13 residues. CDR3 amino acids: CASSESHNSPLHF. The CDR3 DNA reads TGTGCCAGCAGTGAATCCCATAATTCACCCCTCCACTTT.

V usage is TRBV7-3 and J usage is TRBJ2-3, with 8 positions matching TRBD2. Trimming removed 4 bases from V and 4 bases from J; junction bases left unmatched: 7. The CDR3 length is 15 residues. Germline V CDR1 and CDR2: SGHTA, FQGTGA. The CDR3 spells CASSSTSASADTQYF. DNA of the CDR3: TGTGCCAGCAGCTCGACTAGCGCGAGCGCAGATACGCAGTATTTT. The full variable domain, in which reference TRBV7-3 and TRBJ2-3 provide the parts outside the CDR3, is GAGVSQTPSNKVTEKGKYVELRCDPISGHTALYWYRQSLGQGPEFLIYFQGTGAADDSGLPNDRFFAVRPEGSVSTLKIQRTERGDSAVYLCASSSTSASADTQYFGPGTRLTVL.

This chain connects TRBV5-1 to TRBJ1-5; D might be TRBD1 (6 bases). Trimming stripped 3 bases from V and 7 bases from J, with 11 bases between. Per the germline V gene, CDR1 is SGHRS and CDR2 is YFSETQ. The CDR3 sequence is 13 residues long. The CDR3 coding sequence is TGCGCCAGCAGCTCCCAGGGGTTGCAGCCCCAGCATTTT. It encodes CASSSQGLQPQHF.

The V gene is TRBV18, the J gene TRBJ1-2; D is possibly TRBD1 (5 bases). Deletions cut 3 bases from V and 1 base from J, with 12 bases between. CDR3 size: 15 residues. Germline CDR1 and CDR2: KGHSH and LQKENI. CDR3 in amino acids: CASSPARDVNYGYTF. The CDR3 DNA is TGTGCCAGCTCACCCGCGCGGGACGTTAACTATGGCTACACCTTC.

This chain uses TRBV28 with TRBJ2-5; TRBD2 aligns across 11 bases. This CDR3 comprises 15 residues. The V and J ends lost 4 bases and 4 bases, in that order; junction bases with no gene match: 5. Germline values: CDR1 MDHEN, CDR2 SYDVKM. The CDR3 DNA is TGTGCCAGCAGTTCTATCGGACTAGCGGGAGAGACCCAGTACTTC. This codes for CASSSIGLAGETQYF.